Presented here are 25 T cell receptor beta chains from one specimen sequenced in a study of tumor-infiltrating lymphocytes in localized non-small cell lung cancer (dated by TCRdb to the early 2020s). The library was obtained by the immunoSEQ multiplex PCR assay. As stored in TCRdb, this immuneACCESS dataset retains in-frame rearrangements with V and J assigned. A fraction of the clones does not appear; measured against another copy, unresolved V genes explain less than half of the discrepancy, and the remainder lacks a known reason. A total of more than 9,500 clones appear in this sample, 66% of them only once. The top ten clones comprise 7% to 8.5% of the sample. The sample was lung tumor tissue. These receptors were collected from a human donor with non-small cell lung cancer.

This sequence joins TRBV7-6 and TRBJ1-5; TRBD1 matches 8 bases. After removal of 1 base from V and 4 bases from J, the junction contained 6 bases not matched to a gene. The V gene's germline CDR1 is SGHVS and CDR2 FNYEAQ. The CDR3 consists of 16 residues. DNA for the CDR3: TGTGCCAGCAGCTTAGGAGGTGGACAGGGAAATCAGCCCCAGCATTTT. Translated, it gives CASSLGGGQGNQPQHF.

This chain links TRBV10-3 with TRBJ1-1, with a weak D call TRBD1 (5 bases). Germline CDR1 reads ENHRY; CDR2 reads SYGVKD. The CDR3 extends over 16 amino acids. V was clipped by 0 bases and J by 1 base, with 12 bases between them. The CDR3, as DNA: TGTGCCATCAGTGAGTCCCCGGGACTTAAGAACACTGAAGCTTTCTTT. This translates into CAISESPGLKNTEAFF.

The chain employs TRBV18 and TRBJ1-3; 7 bases match TRBD1. Trimming cost V 3 bases and J 0 bases; bases outside gene matches: 5. The CDR3 length is 16 residues. CDR1 and CDR2 from the germline V gene are KGHSH and LQKENI. CDR3: CASSPLRDSSGNTIYF. The CDR3 bases are TGTGCCAGCTCACCTCTTCGGGACAGCTCTGGAAACACCATATATTTT.

The CDR3 nucleotides are TGTGCCAGCAGCCCGTCCCGACAGGGCCGGAGGAACGAGCAGTACTTC. Its translation: CASSPSRQGRRNEQYF. This rearrangement joins TRBV5-6 to TRBJ2-7; 7 bases align to TRBD1. J lost 5 bases, V lost 4 bases, and 15 bases had no gene match. CDR1 and CDR2 from the germline V gene are SGHDT and YYEEEE. The CDR3 has 16 residues. The full variable domain, completed using reference TRBV5-6 and TRBJ2-7, is DAGVTQSPTHLIKTRGQQVTLRCSPKSGHDTVSWYQQALGQGPQFIFQYYEEEERQRGNFPDRFSGHQFPNYSSELNVNALLLGDSALYLCASSPSRQGRRNEQYFGPGTRLTVT.

The chain links TRBV7-2 to TRBJ1-1; D unresolved. Germline CDR1 reads SGHTA; CDR2 reads FQGNSA. Trimming removed 2 bases from V and 2 bases from J, with 12 bases in between. This CDR3 spans 15 amino acids. In nucleotides, the CDR3 is TGTGCCAGCAGCTTATCAGGATGGGGAAACACTGAAGCTTTCTTT. This sequence encodes CASSLSGWGNTEAFF. Drawing the rest from reference TRBV7-2 and TRBJ1-1, the complete variable domain is GAGVSQSPSNKVTEKGKDVELRCDPISGHTALYWYRQSLGQGLEFLIYFQGNSAPDKSGLPSDRFSAERTGGSVSTLTIQRTQQEDSAVYLCASSLSGWGNTEAFFGQGTRLTVV.

This clone has only a few counts. The V call is TRBV10-1, the J call TRBJ2-2, with a tentative D call TRBD1 (7 bases). This CDR3 region has 13 residues. V was trimmed by 5 bases and J by 6 bases, leaving 10 bases between them. CDR1 and CDR2 from the germline V gene are WNHNN and SYGVQD (reference sequence). The CDR3 DNA sequence: TGCGCCAGCAGTACAGGGGAGGCCGGGGAGCTGTTTTTT. Encoded protein: CASSTGEAGELFF.

The chain joins TRBV6-1 to TRBJ2-7, with D unresolved. Trimming removed 2 bases at V and 1 base at J, with 12 bases between. This CDR3 has 15 residues. CDR1 and CDR2 (germline): MNHNS, SASEGT. This CDR3 reads CASSEHGYFSYEQYF. As DNA, the CDR3 is TGTGCCAGCAGTGAACACGGCTACTTTTCCTACGAGCAGTACTTC.

The rearrangement uses TRBV7-2 and TRBJ2-7; D is unclear. The CDR3 has 13 amino acids. CDR1 is SGHTA, CDR2 FQGNSA, per germline. V shed 3 bases and J shed 3 bases, with 9 bases lying between them. As DNA, the CDR3 is TGTGCCAGCAGCTTTGGATCAGTCTACGAGCAGTACTTC. Encoded protein: CASSFGSVYEQYF.

This clone was observed once. The gene calls are TRBV5-1 and TRBJ2-1, with no clear D. CDR1 and CDR2 from the germline V gene are SGHRS and YFSETQ. The germline V and J ends were trimmed by 0 bases and 6 bases, with 7 bases remaining between them. This CDR3 is built from 13 residues. DNA for the CDR3: TGCGCCAGCAGCTTGGGACTTCTCAATGAGCAGTTCTTC. It yields the protein CASSLGLLNEQFF. The whole variable domain, filled in from reference TRBV5-1 and TRBJ2-1, reads KAGVTQTPRYLIKTRGQQVTLSCSPISGHRSVSWYQQTPGQGLQFLFEYFSETQRNKGNFPGRFSGRQFSNSRSEMNVSTLELGDSALYLCASSLGLLNEQFFGPGTRLTVL.

The rearrangement links TRBV19 to TRBJ1-5; D possibly corresponds to TRBD1 (6 bases). Germline assignment: CDR1 LNHDA and CDR2 SQIVND (reference sequence). The CDR3 spans 14 residues. V lost 3 bases and J lost 5, with 11 bases in between. The CDR3 loop is CASSMTSGDQPQHF. CDR3 nucleotide sequence: TGTGCCAGTAGTATGACCTCAGGGGATCAGCCCCAGCATTTT.

V usage is TRBV18 and J usage is TRBJ2-7; 8 bases line up with TRBD1. The germline V gene encodes CDR1 KGHSH and CDR2 LQKENI. This CDR3 spans 15 amino acids. The V segment lost 6 bases and the J segment 8 bases; nucleotides outside the gene matches: 15. CDR3: CASSQGQGAFLKQYF. DNA for the CDR3: TGTGCCAGCTCGCAGGGCCAGGGGGCTTTCCTGAAGCAGTACTTC.

About this clone: This sample also contains other DNA sequences that code for the same CDR3. The rearrangement joins TRBV5-1 to TRBJ1-5; D is unclear. The V end was cut by 0 bases, the J end by 6 bases, with 7 bases between. This CDR3 contains 13 residues. Germline loops: CDR1 SGHRS, CDR2 YFSETQ. The CDR3 region is CASSLGVGQPQHF. The CDR3 DNA is TGCGCCAGCAGCTTGGGGGTGGGTCAGCCCCAGCATTTT.

V is TRBV7-2 and J is TRBJ1-5; perhaps TRBD1 as D (6 bases). The V and J ends lost 7 bases and 4 bases respectively, with 14 bases between them. The germline V gene has CDR1 SGHTA and CDR2 FQGNSA. This CDR3 is built from 14 residues. The CDR3 here is CASTRGGSNQPQHF. DNA for the CDR3: TGTGCCAGCACCCGAGGGGGTTCTAATCAGCCCCAGCATTTT. Full variable domain (remainder filled in from reference TRBV7-2 and TRBJ1-5): GAGVSQSPSNKVTEKGKDVELRCDPISGHTALYWYRQSLGQGLEFLIYFQGNSAPDKSGLPSDRFSAERTGGSVSTLTIQRTQQEDSAVYLCASTRGGSNQPQHFGDGTRLSIL.

The V gene is TRBV6-5, the J gene TRBJ2-7; the D is unclear. Trimming removed 2 bases at V and 0 bases at J, with 5 bases between. The CDR3 length is 13 residues. CDR1 is MNHEY, CDR2 SVGAGI, per germline. CDR3 sequence (DNA): TGTGCCAGCAGTTACGCCAACTCCTACGAGCAGTACTTC. Residues: CASSYANSYEQYF.

The CDR3 DNA follows: TGCGCCAGCAGCTTGGCGGGCAACTCGAGGGAGACCCAGTACTTC. Translating it yields CASSLAGNSRETQYF. The chain couples TRBV5-1 to TRBJ2-5; no clear D. Trimming took 0 bases from V and 5 from J, leaving 14 bases between them. Germline values: CDR1 SGHRS, CDR2 YFSETQ. The CDR3 loop spans 15 amino acids.

This chain connects TRBV11-2 to TRBJ2-2; TRBD2 agrees at 8 bases. V shed 4 bases and J 5 bases; nucleotides not matched to a gene: 9. The CDR3 runs 16 residues. CDR1 SGHAT and CDR2 FQNNGV come from the germline V gene. As DNA, the CDR3 is TGTGCCAGCAGCTCCCGGGGACTAGGGAAGACCGGGGAGCTGTTTTTT. It translates to CASSSRGLGKTGELFF.

This sequence joins TRBV7-9 and TRBJ1-2; a weak D match, TRBD1 (5 bases). Germline V gene data show CDR1 as SEHNR and CDR2 as FQNEAQ (reference sequence). V was trimmed by 3 bases and J by 10 bases, leaving 12 bases between them. This CDR3 region has 12 residues. CDR3 nucleotides: TGTGCCAGCAGCTTCGCCGACAGAACCTACACCTTC. The encoded protein is CASSFADRTYTF.

This clone is judged medium-sized (0.01 to 0.1%). This rearrangement joins TRBV7-9 to TRBJ1-2; no firm D call. The V gene lost 5 bases and the J gene lost 5 bases, with 12 bases spanning the gap. The CDR3 totals 13 residues. The germline gives CDR1 SEHNR, CDR2 FQNEAQ (reference sequence). This CDR3 is CASSPSGGYGYTF. In nucleotides, the CDR3 is TGTGCCAGCAGCCCTAGCGGCGGATATGGCTACACCTTC.

The chain joins TRBV10-3 to TRBJ1-3; 8 bases are shared with TRBD1. The CDR3 is made up of 16 amino acids. Germline V CDR1 and CDR2: ENHRY, SYGVKD. V trimming: 7 bases; J trimming: 3 bases; junction bases outside the gene matches: 11. The CDR3 DNA reads as TGTGCCATCACCCGAACGCCGGACAGGGTTGGAAACACCATATATTTT. Translation gives CAITRTPDRVGNTIYF.

This clone has a single count. The chain carries TRBV5-5 and TRBJ2-7, with TRBD1 matching 7 bases. Germline CDR1 SGHKS, CDR2 YYEKEE (reference sequence). The CDR3 length is 14 residues. With 3 bases clipped from V and 7 bases from J, the junction kept 10 bases outside the gene matches. CDR3 nucleotides: TGTGCCAGCAGCTCCGGACAGGCCATCGGGGAGCAGTACTTC. Protein: CASSSGQAIGEQYF.

The chain uses TRBV5-5 and TRBJ2-1; D not resolved. The length of the CDR3 is 15 residues. Trimming took off 0 bases at V and 0 bases at J, with 7 bases between the two ends. CDR1 and CDR2 from the germline V gene are SGHKS and YYEKEE (reference sequence). CDR3 region: CASSLDGVSYNEQFF. CDR3 in DNA: TGTGCCAGCAGCTTGGATGGGGTCTCCTACAATGAGCAGTTCTTC. Full variable domain (rest looked up from reference TRBV5-5 and TRBJ2-1): DAGVTQSPTHLIKTRGQQVTLRCSPISGHKSVSWYQQVLGQGPQFIFQYYEKEERGRGNFPDRFSARQFPNYSSELNVNALLLGDSALYLCASSLDGVSYNEQFFGPGTRLTVL.

By share, this clone ranks as medium-sized. This rearrangement joins TRBV9 to TRBJ2-3; possibly TRBD2 for D (6 bases). CDR1 and CDR2 (germline): SGDLS, YYNGEE. This CDR3 has 16 residues. The germline V and J ends were trimmed by 3 bases and 5 bases, with 19 bases remaining between them. The CDR3 loop is CASSARGGDRGDTQYF. In nucleotides, the CDR3 is TGTGCCAGCAGCGCGAGAGGCGGGGATAGGGGAGATACGCAGTATTTT.

The chain is built from TRBV11-3 and TRBJ2-3; 8 bases align to TRBD1. The trim removed 5 bases at V and 5 bases at J, leaving 6 bases unmatched. This CDR3 comprises 14 residues. CDR1 and CDR2 (germline): SGHNT, YENEEA. The chain's CDR3 is CASSIGQGRDTQYF. CDR3 coding DNA: TGTGCCAGCAGCATCGGACAGGGCCGAGATACGCAGTATTTT.

The chain couples TRBV5-1 to TRBJ2-7; TRBD2 aligns across 7 bases. Germline trimming cut 1 base from V and 4 bases from J; bases unmatched to any gene: 17. The CDR3 contains 18 residues. Germline lookup yields CDR1 SGHRS and CDR2 YFSETQ. The CDR3 protein is CASSLSGARLEGRYEQYF. DNA for the CDR3: TGCGCCAGCAGCTTGAGCGGGGCCAGATTAGAAGGTCGGTACGAGCAGTACTTC. The full variable domain, rest sourced from reference TRBV5-1 and TRBJ2-7, is KAGVTQTPRYLIKTRGQQVTLSCSPISGHRSVSWYQQTPGQGLQFLFEYFSETQRNKGNFPGRFSGRQFSNSRSEMNVSTLELGDSALYLCASSLSGARLEGRYEQYFGPGTRLTVT.

This chain uses TRBV15 with TRBJ2-1; maybe TRBD2 (5 bases). V lost 1 base, J lost 9 bases, and 13 bases lay in between. Germline V gives CDR1 LNHNV, CDR2 YYDKDF (reference sequence). The CDR3 consists of 14 residues. The CDR3 reads CATSRGRGLGEQFF. The DNA for the CDR3 is TGTGCCACCAGCAGAGGTCGAGGGTTGGGTGAGCAGTTCTTC. Full variable domain (missing parts from reference TRBV15 and TRBJ2-1): DAMVIQNPRYQVTQFGKPVTLSCSQTLNHNVMYWYQQKSSQAPKLLFHYYDKDFNNEADTPDNFQSRRPNTSFCFLDIRSPGLGDTAMYLCATSRGRGLGEQFFGPGTRLTVL.